This T cell receptor (beta chain) is from a study of CD8 T cells in ankylosing spondylitis. General study results and limits: In synovial fluid and blood from reactive arthritis, some motif variants were previously reported. Reportedly, disease-linked clones are significantly enriched in ankylosing spondylitis patients' matched synovial fluid.

This clonotype was observed many times. The antigen is unknown. The CDR3 has 14 amino acids. Germline V gene lookup returns CDR1 MNHEY and CDR2 SVGAGI. V dropped 4 bases and J dropped 4 bases, with 10 bases sitting between them. TCRdb re-called the 5' RACE reads through MiXCR, storing one row per CDR3 protein. The sample records under 250,000 distinct CDR3 sequences, 20% to 30% being singletons. The TCR sequence derives from a male donor with ankylosing spondylitis or in good health (not recorded which). Material: blood, either unsorted or a sorted T cell fraction (not recorded which). The rearrangement joins TRBV6-5 to TRBJ2-2; D ambiguous. CDR3 DNA sequence: TGTGCCAGCAGTTTTCCGGGCCCCACCGGGGAGCTGTTTTTT. Protein sequence: CASSFPGPTGELFF.